What follows describes a single T cell receptor beta chain. V trimming: 8 bases; J trimming: 5 bases; junction bases outside the gene matches: 19. This CDR3 has 18 residues. In germline, CDR1 is LGHDT, CDR2 YNNKEL (reference sequence). The treatment denotes: some 20 received Ad26.COV2.S at low or high dose, single or two shots; roughly five received placebo; per-sample allocation not given. Samples were taken on day 63 after the first vaccine or placebo injection. The donor was a Boston adult aged 18-55 years. The record originates from a study of Ad26.COV2.S vaccination and SARS-CoV-2 variants. Study at large: Enrollment placed the donor in the COV1001 Ad26.COV2.S trial arm.

Profiling relied on immunoSEQ multiplex PCR, and the TCRdb table lists in-frame clones only, not all of them. The sample records some 480,000 clones, around 88% being singletons. The source is a person between 18 and 59 years old who received the Ad26.COV2.S COVID-19 vaccine or a placebo. V and J are TRBV3-1 (or the pseudogene TRBV3-2) and TRBJ2-1, with 9 bases fitting TRBD2. The specimen comprised peripheral blood, sampled in a trial of Ad26.COV2.S vaccine versus placebo. Here the CDR3 reads CASRGGDSRFWPDNEQFF. The CDR3 region has the DNA TGTGCCAGCCGCGGGGGGGACAGCCGATTCTGGCCCGACAATGAGCAGTTCTTC.